The 10 T cell receptor beta chains below come from one sample, sequenced in a study of PD-1 blockade in classical Hodgkin lymphoma. Specified time point: cycle 4 day 1 (C4D1), after five to seven weeks of nivolumab. Every patient had relapsed following autologous stem cell transplantation, and cohorts differed in brentuximab vedotin exposure. Clones were read by immunoSEQ multiplex PCR, and TCRdb kept only the in-frame ones, dropping some. The table has roughly 96,000 clones, just over 90% seen once. The sample in question was peripheral blood mononuclear cells (PBMCs), obtained before the fourth cycle of nivolumab. The receptors come from a human donor with classical Hodgkin lymphoma.

The chain is built from TRBV7-9 and TRBJ1-4, with no clear D. The CDR3 totals 14 residues. Germline CDR1 and CDR2: SEHNR and FQNEAQ (reference sequence). V was pared by 6 bases and J by 7 bases, with 15 bases between. The CDR3 nucleotides are TGTGCCAGCAGGAAACACGGCGGGAGTGAAAAACTGTTTTTT. Translating gives CASRKHGGSEKLFF.

This clone occurred a few times. The chain has TRBV9 and TRBJ1-1; 11 bases match TRBD1. The trim removed 3 bases at V and 3 bases at J, leaving 7 bases unmatched. The germline gives CDR1 SGDLS, CDR2 YYNGEE. This CDR3 spans 16 amino acids. The DNA of the CDR3 is TGTGCCAGCAGCGGAAGGACAGGGGGCTCTCACACTGAAGCTTTCTTT. Translation gives CASSGRTGGSHTEAFF. Looking up the rest from reference TRBV9 and TRBJ1-1 gives the full variable domain: DSGVTQTPKHLITATGQRVTLRCSPRSGDLSVYWYQQSLDQGLQFLIQYYNGEERAKGNILERFSAQQFPDLHSELNLSSLELGDSALYFCASSGRTGGSHTEAFFGQGTRLTVV.

The chain recombines TRBV7-9 with TRBJ2-5; the D gene is possibly TRBD1 (6 bases). Germline CDR1 SEHNR, CDR2 FQNEAQ (reference sequence). The V gene lost 2 bases and the J gene lost 2 bases, with 15 bases spanning the gap. The CDR3 loop spans 16 amino acids. The CDR3 region has the DNA TGTGCCAGCAGCTTACCCAGGGGTTCTATACAAGAGACCCAGTACTTC. Its protein product is CASSLPRGSIQETQYF.

CDR3 DNA sequence: TGTGCCACCAGCAGAACCGACAGGACGAAAGGGCAGTTCTTC. Protein sequence: CATSRTDRTKGQFF. The chain combines TRBV15 with TRBJ2-1; TRBD1 is a possible D gene (6 bases). Germline V gene lookup returns CDR1 LNHNV and CDR2 YYDKDF (reference sequence). The ends were cut back, 2 bases at V and 12 bases at J, with 17 bases in the middle. The CDR3 contains 14 residues.

The gene calls are TRBV28 and TRBJ2-3; D not certain. Germline CDR1 reads MDHEN; CDR2 reads SYDVKM. Between the trimmed V and J ends, which lost 3 bases and 4 bases, there was a span of 2 bases. The CDR3 length is 11 residues. The DNA for the CDR3 is TGTGCCAGCAGTTTTGCAGATACGCAGTATTTT. It codes for CASSFADTQYF.

The chain links TRBV6-1 to TRBJ1-2; 9 bases agree with TRBD1. This CDR3 has 14 residues. CDR1 MNHNS and CDR2 SASEGT come from the germline V gene. The trim removed 7 bases at V and 5 bases at J, leaving 8 bases unmatched. The CDR3 loop is CASTLDRGPYGYTF. As DNA, the CDR3 is TGTGCCAGCACGTTGGACAGGGGCCCGTATGGCTACACCTTC.

The chain employs TRBV6-4 and TRBJ2-7; TRBD2 matches 9 bases. Unmatched junction bases numbered 12, after V lost 6 bases and J lost 6 bases. Germline V gene lookup returns CDR1 MRHNA and CDR2 SNTAGT. CDR3 length equals 15 residues. CDR3 DNA sequence: TGTGCCAGCAGCCCCAGGGCGGGAGGGCCCGCCGAGCAGTACTTC. Its protein is CASSPRAGGPAEQYF.

The CDR3 DNA sequence: TGTGCCAGCAGTTACTCGGGACTCTACGAGCAGTACTTC. It is translated as CASSYSGLYEQYF. The V and J genes are TRBV6-5 and TRBJ2-7, with D perhaps matching TRBD2 (6 bases). CDR1 and CDR2 (germline): MNHEY, SVGAGI. Between the trimmed V and J ends, which lost 0 bases and 3 bases, there was a span of 6 bases. The CDR3 consists of 13 residues.

This sequence joins TRBV5-1 and TRBJ1-4; no firm D call. Trimming removed 4 bases from V and 0 bases from J, with 13 bases in between. This CDR3 spans 16 amino acids. CDR1 and CDR2 from the germline V gene are SGHRS and YFSETQ. The CDR3 bases are TGCGCCAGCAGCCCACTGGGCCCGGCAACTAATGAAAAACTGTTTTTT. Residues: CASSPLGPATNEKLFF.

The gene calls are TRBV27 and TRBJ2-1; D is perhaps TRBD2 (5 bases). The V end lost 2 bases, the J end lost 6 bases, and 5 bases lay between the germline ends. This CDR3 comprises 12 residues. Germline-derived CDR1 and CDR2 are MNHEY and SMNVEV (reference sequence). CDR3 nucleotide sequence: TGTGCCAGCAGTTTAGAGGGCAATGAGCAGTTCTTC. Translated: CASSLEGNEQFF.